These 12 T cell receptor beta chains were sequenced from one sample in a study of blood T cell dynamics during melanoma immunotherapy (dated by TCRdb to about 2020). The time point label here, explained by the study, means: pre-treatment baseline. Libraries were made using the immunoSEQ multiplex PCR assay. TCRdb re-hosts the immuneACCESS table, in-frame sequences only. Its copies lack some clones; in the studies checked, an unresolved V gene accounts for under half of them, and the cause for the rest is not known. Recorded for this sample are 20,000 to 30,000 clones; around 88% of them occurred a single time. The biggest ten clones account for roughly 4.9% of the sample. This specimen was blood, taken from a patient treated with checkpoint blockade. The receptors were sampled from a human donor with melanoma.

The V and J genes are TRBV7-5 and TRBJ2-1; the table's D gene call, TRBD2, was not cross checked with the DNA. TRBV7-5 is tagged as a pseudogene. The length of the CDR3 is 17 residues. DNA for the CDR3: TGTGTCAGAAGCTTAGCCTGGACTAGCGGGAGGTTGAATGAGCAGTTCTTC. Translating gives CVRSLAWTSGRLNEQFF.

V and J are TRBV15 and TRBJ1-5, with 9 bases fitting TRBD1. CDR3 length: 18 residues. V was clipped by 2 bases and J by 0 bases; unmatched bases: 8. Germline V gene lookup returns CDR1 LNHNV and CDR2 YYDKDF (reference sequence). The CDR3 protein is CATSRPDEDRGSNQPQHF. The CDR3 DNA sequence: TGTGCCACCAGCAGACCCGATGAGGACAGGGGTAGCAATCAGCCCCAGCATTTT.

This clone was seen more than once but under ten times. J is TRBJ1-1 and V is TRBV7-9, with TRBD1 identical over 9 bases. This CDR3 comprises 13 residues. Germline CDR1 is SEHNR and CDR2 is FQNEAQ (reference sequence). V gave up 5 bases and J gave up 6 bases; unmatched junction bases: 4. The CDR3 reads CASSPQGAAEAFF. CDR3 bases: TGTGCCAGCAGCCCACAGGGGGCGGCTGAAGCTTTCTTT. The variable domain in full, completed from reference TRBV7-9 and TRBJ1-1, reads DTGVSQNPRHKITKRGQNVTFRCDPISEHNRLYWYRQTLGQGPEFLTYFQNEAQLEKSRLLSDRFSAERPKGSFSTLEIQRTEQGDSAMYLCASSPQGAAEAFFGQGTRLTVV.

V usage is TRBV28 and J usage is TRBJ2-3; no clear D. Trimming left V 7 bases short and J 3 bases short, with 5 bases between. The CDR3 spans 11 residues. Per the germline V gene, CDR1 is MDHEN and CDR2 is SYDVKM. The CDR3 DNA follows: TGTGCCAGCACCACTACAGATACGCAGTATTTT. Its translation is CASTTTDTQYF.

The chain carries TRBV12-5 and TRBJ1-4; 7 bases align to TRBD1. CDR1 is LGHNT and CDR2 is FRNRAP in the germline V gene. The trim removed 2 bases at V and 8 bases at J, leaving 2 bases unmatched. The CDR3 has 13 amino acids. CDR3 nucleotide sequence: TGTGCTAGTGGTTTGCCGGGACAGGAAAAACTGTTTTTT. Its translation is CASGLPGQEKLFF. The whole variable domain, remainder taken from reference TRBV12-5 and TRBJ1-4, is DARVTQTPRHKVTEMGQEVTMRCQPILGHNTVFWYRQTMMQGLELLAYFRNRAPLDDSGMPKDRFSAEMPDATLATLKIQPSEPRDSAVYFCASGLPGQEKLFFGSGTQLSVL.

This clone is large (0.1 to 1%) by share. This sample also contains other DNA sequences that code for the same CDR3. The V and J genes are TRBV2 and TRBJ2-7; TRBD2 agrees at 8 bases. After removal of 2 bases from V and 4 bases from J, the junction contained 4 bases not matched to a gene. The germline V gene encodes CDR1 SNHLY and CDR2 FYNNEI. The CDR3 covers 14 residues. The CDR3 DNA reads TGTGCCAGCAGTGAAACGGGAGGGCCTTACGAGCAGTACTTC. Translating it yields CASSETGGPYEQYF.

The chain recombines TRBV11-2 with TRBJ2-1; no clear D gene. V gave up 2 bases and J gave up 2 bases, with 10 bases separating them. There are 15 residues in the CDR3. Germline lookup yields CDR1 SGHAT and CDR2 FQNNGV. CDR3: CASSLQGPAYNEQFF. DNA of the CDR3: TGTGCCAGCAGCTTACAAGGGCCAGCCTACAATGAGCAGTTCTTC. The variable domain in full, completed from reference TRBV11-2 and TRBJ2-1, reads EAGVAQSPRYKIIEKRQSVAFWCNPISGHATLYWYQQILGQGPKLLIQFQNNGVVDDSQLPKDRFSAERLKGVDSTLKIQPAKLEDSAVYLCASSLQGPAYNEQFFGPGTRLTVL.

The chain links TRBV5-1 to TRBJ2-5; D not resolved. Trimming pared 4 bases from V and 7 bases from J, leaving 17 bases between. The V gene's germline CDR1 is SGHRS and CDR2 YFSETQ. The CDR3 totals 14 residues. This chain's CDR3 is CASSPWTELVTQYF. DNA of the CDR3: TGCGCCAGCAGCCCGTGGACCGAGTTGGTGACCCAGTACTTC.

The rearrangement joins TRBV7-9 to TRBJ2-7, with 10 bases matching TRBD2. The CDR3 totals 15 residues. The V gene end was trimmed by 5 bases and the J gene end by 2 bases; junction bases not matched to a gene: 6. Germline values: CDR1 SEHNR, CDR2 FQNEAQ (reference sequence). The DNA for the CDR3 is TGTGCCAGCAGCCCGAGCGGGAGGGCCGCCTACGAGCAGTACTTC. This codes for CASSPSGRAAYEQYF.

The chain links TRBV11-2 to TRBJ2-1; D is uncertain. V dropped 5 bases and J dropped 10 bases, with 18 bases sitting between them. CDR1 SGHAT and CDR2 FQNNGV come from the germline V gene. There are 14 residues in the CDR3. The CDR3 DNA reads TGTGCCAGCAGCGACCCGAGATTAGCTGGCGAGCAGTTCTTC. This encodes CASSDPRLAGEQFF. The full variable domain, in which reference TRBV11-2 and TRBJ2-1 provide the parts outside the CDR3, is EAGVAQSPRYKIIEKRQSVAFWCNPISGHATLYWYQQILGQGPKLLIQFQNNGVVDDSQLPKDRFSAERLKGVDSTLKIQPAKLEDSAVYLCASSDPRLAGEQFFGPGTRLTVL.

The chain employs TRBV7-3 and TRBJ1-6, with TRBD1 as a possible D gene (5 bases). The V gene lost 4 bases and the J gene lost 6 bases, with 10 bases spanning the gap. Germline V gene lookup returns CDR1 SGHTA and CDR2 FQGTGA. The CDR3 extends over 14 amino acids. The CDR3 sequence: CASSSGLTNSPLHF. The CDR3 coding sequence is TGTGCCAGCAGCTCGGGACTGACTAATTCACCCCTCCACTTT.

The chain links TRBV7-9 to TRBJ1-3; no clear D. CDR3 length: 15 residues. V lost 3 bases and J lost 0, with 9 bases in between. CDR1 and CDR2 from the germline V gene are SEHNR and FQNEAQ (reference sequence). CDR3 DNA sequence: TGTGCCAGCAGCTTGGGCAGAAACTCTGGAAACACCATATATTTT. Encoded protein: CASSLGRNSGNTIYF.